Given below is one T cell receptor beta chain in context. This clone was detected a few times. Its recognized antigen is unknown. Within one base of it there is no much larger clone, and no base qualities were kept. Library preparation used the immunoSEQ multiplex PCR assay. The original methods were these. Repertoires were summarized by richness and clonality, and significantly expanded and contracted clones were identified between pre- and post-therapy samples. TCRdb limited this immuneACCESS table to in-frame rearrangements with V and J called. A share of clones is missing; checked studies link under half to unresolved V genes, and the rest is unexplained. D and trimming were read from the DNA, whereas the V and J calls and clone size are those reported in that table. The sample contains fewer than 35,000 clones, 92% of them found a single time. The top ten clonotypes cover 2.1% of the sample. This record comes from a study of neoadjuvant nivolumab and ipilimumab in lung cancer (dated by TCRdb to the early 2020s). About the study as a whole: Nivolumab was given at 3 mg/kg intravenously on days 1, 15 and 29, and the combination arm added ipilimumab 1 mg/kg on day 1 only. The study compared TCR repertoires in pretherapy (baseline) peripheral blood with TCR repertoires in tumors resected at surgery after neoadjuvant immune checkpoint blockade. The major pathologic response (MPR) rate in the intention-to-treat population in each study arm was designated as the primary trial endpoint. Seven patients had matched pretherapy and resected tumor pairs analyzed, with four treated with nivolumab and three with nivolumab plus ipilimumab. Of the approximately 46 patients with operable NSCLC treated in the trial, about 23 were randomized to nivolumab monotherapy and approximately 20 to nivolumab plus ipilimumab. Study-wide conclusions, independent of this receptor: From pretherapy to surgery, tumor T-cell richness and clonality went up in three of three dual-therapy tumors, versus only two of four nivolumab-treated tumors. A small number of samples was subjected to TCR sequencing. TCR richness in pretherapy blood showed a positive correlation with richness in tumors resected after neoadjuvant therapy (Spearman R of about 0.82). Resected tumors had greater TCR richness and clonality than tumor-adjacent uninvolved lung, and increases were observed in more dual-therapy-treated tumors. No significant correlation was found between TCR clonality and pathologic tumor regression, and only one major-pathologic-response sample was available for the clonality analysis.

Read against the paper, the sample's time point label means: at surgical resection after neoadjuvant nivolumab +/- ipilimumab. The samples were taken from NEOSTAR, a phase 2 randomized trial in operable NSCLC that tested neoadjuvant nivolumab or nivolumab plus ipilimumab, followed by surgery. For CDR1 and CDR2, the germline V gene lists MNHEY and SVGAGI. Ends trimmed: V by 6 bases, J by 0 bases; bases unmatched to a gene: 5. Counted from cysteine to phenylalanine, this CDR3 has 15 amino acids. Here the CDR3 DNA is all that survives: 45 bases in frame from base 1. The TCR comes from an adult with non-small cell lung cancer. The chain is made from TRBV6-5 and TRBJ1-1, and TRBD1 matches 9 of the central bases. This specimen was peripheral blood, taken after neoadjuvant nivolumab, alone or with ipilimumab, at or shortly before surgery. The bases read TGTGCCAGCAGCTCACAGGGGGCTATGAACACTGAAGCTTTCTTT. Its translation reads: CASSSQGAMNTEAFF.